Reported below is one T cell receptor (beta chain). The data were taken from a study of blood T cell repertoires in COVID-19. The wider study: Material from acute and convalescent COVID-19 was sourced from the United States, Italy and Spain. The cDNA or gDNA used as material had been derived from T cells, B-cell-depleted T cells, or PBMCs.

This CDR3 comprises 16 residues. Trimming removed 5 bases at V and 7 bases at J, with 18 bases between. CDR1 and CDR2 from the germline V gene are SGHTA and FQGNSA. How the authors handled the data: Amplifying reference gene primers gave estimates of nucleated cell counts. Produced via immunoSEQ multiplex PCR; TCRdb's table is partial and in-frame only. The V and J calls and clone size are taken from that table; D and trimming were inferred from the DNA. The sample shows about 97,000 clones, about nine tenths of them seen only once. The rearrangement joins TRBV7-2 to TRBJ1-6; TRBD1 is a possible D gene (5 bases). The source is a man aged 45-65 years with acute or convalescent COVID-19. Sequencing was done on a sample of peripheral blood. CDR3 region: CASSPFPGAGNSPLHF. DNA for the CDR3: TGTGCCAGCAGCCCTTTCCCCGGGGCGGGAAATTCACCCCTCCACTTT.